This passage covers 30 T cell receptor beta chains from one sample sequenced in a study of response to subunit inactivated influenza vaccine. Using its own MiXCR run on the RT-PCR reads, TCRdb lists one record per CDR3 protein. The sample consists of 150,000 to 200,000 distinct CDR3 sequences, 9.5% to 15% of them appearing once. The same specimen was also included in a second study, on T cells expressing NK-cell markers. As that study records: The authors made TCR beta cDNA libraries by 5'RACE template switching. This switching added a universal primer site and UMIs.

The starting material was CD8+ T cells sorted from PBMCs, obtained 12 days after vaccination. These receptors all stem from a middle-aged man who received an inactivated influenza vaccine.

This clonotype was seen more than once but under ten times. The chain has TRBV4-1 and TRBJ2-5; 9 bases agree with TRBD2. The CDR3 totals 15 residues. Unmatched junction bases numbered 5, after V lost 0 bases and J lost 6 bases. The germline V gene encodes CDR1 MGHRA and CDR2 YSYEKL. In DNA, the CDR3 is TGCGCCAGCAGCCAAGACTTGGGACTAGCAAAGACCCAGTACTTC. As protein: CASSQDLGLAKTQYF.

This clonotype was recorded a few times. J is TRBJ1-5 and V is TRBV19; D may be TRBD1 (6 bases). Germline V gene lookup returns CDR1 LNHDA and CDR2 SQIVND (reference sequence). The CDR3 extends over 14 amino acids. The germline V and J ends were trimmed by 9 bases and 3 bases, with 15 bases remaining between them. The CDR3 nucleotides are TGTGCCAGCTGCTTCGCAGGGGCCAATCAGCCCCAGCATTTT. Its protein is CASCFAGANQPQHF.

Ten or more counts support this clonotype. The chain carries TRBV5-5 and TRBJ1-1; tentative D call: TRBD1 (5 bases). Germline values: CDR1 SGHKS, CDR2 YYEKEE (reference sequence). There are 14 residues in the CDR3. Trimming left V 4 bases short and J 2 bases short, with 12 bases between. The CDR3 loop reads CASSRTGGNTEAFF. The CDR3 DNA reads TGTGCCAGCAGCCGTACGGGGGGTAACACTGAAGCTTTCTTT.

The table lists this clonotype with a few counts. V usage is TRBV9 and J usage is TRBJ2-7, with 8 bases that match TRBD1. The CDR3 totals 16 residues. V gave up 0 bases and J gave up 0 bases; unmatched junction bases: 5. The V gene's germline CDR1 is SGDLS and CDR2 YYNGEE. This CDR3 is CASSVAGQGASYEQYF. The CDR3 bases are TGTGCCAGCAGCGTAGCGGGGCAGGGGGCCTCCTACGAGCAGTACTTC.

CDR3 residues: CASSASGDRGDEQFF. The DNA of the CDR3 is TGTGCCAGCAGTGCCTCGGGGGACAGGGGCGATGAGCAGTTCTTC. The chain employs TRBV9 and TRBJ2-1; 10 bases are shared with TRBD1. The CDR3 is 15 amino acids. The V gene end was trimmed by 5 bases and the J gene end by 8 bases; junction bases not matched to a gene: 10. In germline, CDR1 is SGDLS, CDR2 YYNGEE.

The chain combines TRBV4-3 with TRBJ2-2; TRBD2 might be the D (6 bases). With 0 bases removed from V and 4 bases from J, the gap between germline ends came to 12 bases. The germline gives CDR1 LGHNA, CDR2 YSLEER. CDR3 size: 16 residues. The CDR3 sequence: CASSQDEGGGTGELFF. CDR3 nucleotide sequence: TGCGCCAGCAGCCAAGATGAGGGAGGAGGCACCGGGGAGCTGTTTTTT.

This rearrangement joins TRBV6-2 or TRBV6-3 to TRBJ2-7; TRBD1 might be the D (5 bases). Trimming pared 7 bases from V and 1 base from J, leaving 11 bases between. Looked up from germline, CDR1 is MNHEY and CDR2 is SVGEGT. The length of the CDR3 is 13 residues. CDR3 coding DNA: TGTGCCAGCACCGACAGTCCTTCCTACGAGCAGTACTTC. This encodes CASTDSPSYEQYF.

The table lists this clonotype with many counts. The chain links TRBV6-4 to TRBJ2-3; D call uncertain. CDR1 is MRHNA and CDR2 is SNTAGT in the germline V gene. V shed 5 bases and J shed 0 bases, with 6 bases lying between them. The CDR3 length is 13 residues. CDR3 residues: CASSQDSTDTQYF. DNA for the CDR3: TGTGCCAGCAGTCAGGACAGCACAGATACGCAGTATTTT.

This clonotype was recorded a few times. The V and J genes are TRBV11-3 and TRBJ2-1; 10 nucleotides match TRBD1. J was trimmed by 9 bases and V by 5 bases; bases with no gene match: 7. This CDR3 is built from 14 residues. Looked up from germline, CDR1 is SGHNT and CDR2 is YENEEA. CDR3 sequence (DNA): TGTGCCAGCAGCCGGGACAGGGGAGTGGGTGAGCAGTTCTTC. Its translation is CASSRDRGVGEQFF. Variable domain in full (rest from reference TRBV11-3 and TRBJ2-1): EAGVVQSPRYKIIEKKQPVAFWCNPISGHNTLYWYLQNLGQGPELLIRYENEEAVDDSQLPKDRFSAERLKGVDSTLKIQPAELGDSAVYLCASSRDRGVGEQFFGPGTRLTVL.

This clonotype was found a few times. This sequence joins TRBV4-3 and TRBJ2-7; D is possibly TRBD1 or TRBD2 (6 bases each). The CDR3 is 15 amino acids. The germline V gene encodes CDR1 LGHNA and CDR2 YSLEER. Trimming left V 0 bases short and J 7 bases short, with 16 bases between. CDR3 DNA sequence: TGCGCCAGCAGCCAAGATCGGGGGCTTGTGCGGGAGCAGTACTTC. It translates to CASSQDRGLVREQYF.

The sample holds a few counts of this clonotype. The CDR3 DNA sequence: TGTGCCAGCAGTGATTTCGGGACAGGGGGCGCGAATGGCTACACCTTC. Translated: CASSDFGTGGANGYTF. V gene TRBV6-1 combines with J gene TRBJ1-2; 12 bases line up with TRBD1. V shed 3 bases, J shed 6 bases, and the junction held 8 bases outside the gene matches. There are 16 residues in the CDR3. Germline V CDR1 and CDR2: MNHNS, SASEGT.

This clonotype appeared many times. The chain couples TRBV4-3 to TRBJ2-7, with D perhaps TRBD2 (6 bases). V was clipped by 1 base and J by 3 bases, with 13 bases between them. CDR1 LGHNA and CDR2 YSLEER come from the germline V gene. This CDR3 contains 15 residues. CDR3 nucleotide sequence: TGCGCCAGCAGCCAAGGCCGGGAGCCCTTCTACGAGCAGTACTTC. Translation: CASSQGREPFYEQYF.

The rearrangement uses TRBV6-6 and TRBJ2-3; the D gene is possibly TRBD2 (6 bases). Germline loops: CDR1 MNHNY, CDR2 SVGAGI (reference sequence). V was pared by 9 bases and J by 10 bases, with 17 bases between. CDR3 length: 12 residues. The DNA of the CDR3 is TGTGCCAGTGAGGGGACTTCATCAGCGCAGTATTTT. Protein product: CASEGTSSAQYF.

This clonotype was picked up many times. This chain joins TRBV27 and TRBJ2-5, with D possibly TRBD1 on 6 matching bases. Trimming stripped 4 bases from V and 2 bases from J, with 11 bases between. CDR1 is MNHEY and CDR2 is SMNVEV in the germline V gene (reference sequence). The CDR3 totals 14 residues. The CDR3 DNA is TGTGCCAGCAGTTCCCGGGACACTCAAGAGACCCAGTACTTC. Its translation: CASSSRDTQETQYF.

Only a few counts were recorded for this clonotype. CDR3 nucleotide sequence: TGTGCCAGCAGCGAGCTAGCGGGCCTCACAGATACGCAGTATTTT. It specifies CASSELAGLTDTQYF. The gene calls are TRBV27 and TRBJ2-3, with TRBD2 identical over 8 bases. CDR1 and CDR2 from the germline V gene are MNHEY and SMNVEV (reference sequence). This CDR3 is 15 amino acids long. After removal of 6 bases from V and 2 bases from J, the junction contained 7 bases not matched to a gene.

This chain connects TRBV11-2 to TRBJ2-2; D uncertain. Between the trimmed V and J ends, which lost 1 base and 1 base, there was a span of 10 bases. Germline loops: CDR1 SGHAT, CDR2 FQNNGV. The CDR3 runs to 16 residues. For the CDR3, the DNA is TGTGCCAGCAGCTTAGTTCCCCCAGGGAACACCGGGGAGCTGTTTTTT. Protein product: CASSLVPPGNTGELFF.

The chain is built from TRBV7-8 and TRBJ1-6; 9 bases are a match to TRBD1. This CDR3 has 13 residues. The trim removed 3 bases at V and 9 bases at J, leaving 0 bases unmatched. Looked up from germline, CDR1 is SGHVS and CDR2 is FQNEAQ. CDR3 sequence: CASSLDRGSPLHF. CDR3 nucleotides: TGTGCCAGCAGCTTGGACAGGGGTTCACCCCTCCACTTT.

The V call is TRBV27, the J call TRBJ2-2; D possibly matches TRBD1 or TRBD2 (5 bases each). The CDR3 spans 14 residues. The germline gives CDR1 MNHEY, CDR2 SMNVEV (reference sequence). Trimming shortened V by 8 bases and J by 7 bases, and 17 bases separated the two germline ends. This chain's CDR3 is CASGTGLWSGELFF. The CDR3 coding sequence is TGTGCCAGCGGGACGGGCCTTTGGAGCGGGGAGCTGTTTTTT.

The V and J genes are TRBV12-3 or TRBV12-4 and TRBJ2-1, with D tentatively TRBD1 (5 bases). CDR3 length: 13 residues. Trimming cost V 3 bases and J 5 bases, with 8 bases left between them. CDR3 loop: CASSFSGNNEQFF. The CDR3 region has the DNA TGTGCCAGCAGTTTTTCAGGGAACAATGAGCAGTTCTTC.

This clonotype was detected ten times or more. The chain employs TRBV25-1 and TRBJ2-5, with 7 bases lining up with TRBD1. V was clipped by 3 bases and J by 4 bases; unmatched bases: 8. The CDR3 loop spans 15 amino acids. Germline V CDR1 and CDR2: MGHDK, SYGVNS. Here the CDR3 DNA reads TGTGCCAGCAGTGATTCACGACAGGGCTCAGAGACCCAGTACTTC. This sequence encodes CASSDSRQGSETQYF.

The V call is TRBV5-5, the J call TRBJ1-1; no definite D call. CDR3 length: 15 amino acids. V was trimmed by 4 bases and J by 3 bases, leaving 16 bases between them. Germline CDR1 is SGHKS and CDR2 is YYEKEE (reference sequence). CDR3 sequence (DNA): TGTGCCAGCAGCGGCTGGGGAAACGGGGACACTGAAGCTTTCTTT. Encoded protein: CASSGWGNGDTEAFF.

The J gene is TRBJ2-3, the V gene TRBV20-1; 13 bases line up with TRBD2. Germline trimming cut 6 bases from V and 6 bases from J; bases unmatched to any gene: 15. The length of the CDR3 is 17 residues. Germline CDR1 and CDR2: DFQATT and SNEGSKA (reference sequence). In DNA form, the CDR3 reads TGCAGTGCCCCCGAACTAGCGGGGGGGCTGGGTTGGGATACGCAGTATTTT. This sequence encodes CSAPELAGGLGWDTQYF.

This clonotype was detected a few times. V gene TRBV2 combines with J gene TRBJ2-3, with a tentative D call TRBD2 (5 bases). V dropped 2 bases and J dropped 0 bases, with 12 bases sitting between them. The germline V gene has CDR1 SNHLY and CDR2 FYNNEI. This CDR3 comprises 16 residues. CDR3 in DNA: TGTGCCAGCAGTGAACTACTAGTCACTAGCACAGATACGCAGTATTTT. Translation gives CASSELLVTSTDTQYF.

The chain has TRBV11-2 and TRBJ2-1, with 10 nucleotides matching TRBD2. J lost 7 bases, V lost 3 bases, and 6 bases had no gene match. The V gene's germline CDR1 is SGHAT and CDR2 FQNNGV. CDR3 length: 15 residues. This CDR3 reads CASSFTAGGYNEQFF. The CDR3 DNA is TGTGCCAGCAGCTTTACAGCGGGAGGGTATAATGAGCAGTTCTTC.

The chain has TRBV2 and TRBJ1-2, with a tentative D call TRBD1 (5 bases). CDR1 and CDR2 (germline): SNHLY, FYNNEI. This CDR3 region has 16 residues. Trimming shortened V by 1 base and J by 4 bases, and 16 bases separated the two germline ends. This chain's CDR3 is CASSEVYGTKSYGYTF. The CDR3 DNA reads TGTGCCAGCAGTGAAGTTTATGGGACTAAATCCTATGGCTACACCTTC.

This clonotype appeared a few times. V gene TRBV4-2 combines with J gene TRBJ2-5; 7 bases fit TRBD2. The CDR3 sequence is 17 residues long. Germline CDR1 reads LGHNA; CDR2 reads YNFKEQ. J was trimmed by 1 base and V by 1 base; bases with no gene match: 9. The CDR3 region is CASSQVPGGGFQETQYF. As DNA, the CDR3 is TGTGCCAGCAGCCAAGTGCCGGGCGGGGGATTCCAAGAGACCCAGTACTTC.

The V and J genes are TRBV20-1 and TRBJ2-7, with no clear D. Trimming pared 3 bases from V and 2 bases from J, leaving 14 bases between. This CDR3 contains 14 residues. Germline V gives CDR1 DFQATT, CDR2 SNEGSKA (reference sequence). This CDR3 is CSASETICTYEQYF. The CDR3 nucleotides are TGCAGTGCTAGTGAGACAATTTGCACCTACGAGCAGTACTTC.

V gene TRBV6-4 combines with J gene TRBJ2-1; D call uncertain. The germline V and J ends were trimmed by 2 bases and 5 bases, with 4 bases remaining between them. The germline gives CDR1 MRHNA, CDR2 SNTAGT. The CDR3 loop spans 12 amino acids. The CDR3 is CASSDGDNEQFF. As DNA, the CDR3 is TGTGCCAGCAGTGACGGCGACAATGAGCAGTTCTTC.

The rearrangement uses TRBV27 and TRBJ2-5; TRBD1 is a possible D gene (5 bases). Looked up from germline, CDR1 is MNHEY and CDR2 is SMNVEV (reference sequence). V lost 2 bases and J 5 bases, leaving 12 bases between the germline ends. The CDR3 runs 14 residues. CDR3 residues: CASSLGAHGETQYF. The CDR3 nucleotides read TGTGCCAGCAGTTTAGGGGCCCACGGGGAGACCCAGTACTTC.

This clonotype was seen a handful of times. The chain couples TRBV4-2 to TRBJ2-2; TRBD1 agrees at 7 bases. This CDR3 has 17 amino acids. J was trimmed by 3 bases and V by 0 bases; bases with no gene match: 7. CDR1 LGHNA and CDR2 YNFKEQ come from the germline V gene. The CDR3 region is CASSQDDLDRDTGELFF. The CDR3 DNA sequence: TGTGCCAGCAGCCAAGACGACCTCGACAGGGACACCGGGGAGCTGTTTTTT.